These 28 T cell receptor beta chains were sequenced from one sample in a study of blood T cell repertoires in COVID-19. Only in-frame clones appear in the TCRdb table, and some are missing; sequencing was by immunoSEQ multiplex PCR. The sample contains 150,000 or so clones, more than 65% of which appear only once. Sequenced material: peripheral blood. The receptor source for this set is a woman aged 55-69 years with acute or convalescent COVID-19.

J is TRBJ2-1 and V is TRBV6-6; 10 nucleotides agree with TRBD2. Germline V gene lookup returns CDR1 MNHNY and CDR2 SVGAGI (reference sequence). The CDR3 extends over 14 amino acids. V shed 7 bases, J shed 8 bases, and the junction held 8 bases outside the gene matches. The CDR3: CASTAGLAIDEQFF. CDR3 DNA sequence: TGTGCCAGCACCGCGGGACTAGCGATCGATGAGCAGTTCTTC.

V is TRBV5-1 and J is TRBJ2-7, with 14 positions matching TRBD2. The CDR3 loop spans 18 amino acids. Trimming cost V 4 bases and J 0 bases; bases outside gene matches: 9. The V gene's germline CDR1 is SGHRS and CDR2 YFSETQ. CDR3 sequence (DNA): TGCGCCAGCAGCCCAGGGACTAGCGGGGGCATAAGCTCCTACGAGCAGTACTTC. Protein: CASSPGTSGGISSYEQYF.

This clone was found a few times. In DNA, the CDR3 is TGTGCCAGCAGTTACTCGAGCTTGGGCTTCTCCTACGAGCAGTACTTC. Amino acids: CASSYSSLGFSYEQYF. This chain links TRBV6-5 with TRBJ2-7, with no clear D. Trimming pared 0 bases from V and 0 bases from J, leaving 12 bases between. Germline values: CDR1 MNHEY, CDR2 SVGAGI. The CDR3 contains 16 residues.

This clone is a singleton in its sample. The chain links TRBV29-1 to TRBJ2-1; a weak D match, TRBD1 (5 bases). The CDR3 is 13 residues long. Trimming left V 1 base short and J 7 bases short, with 11 bases between. Germline-derived CDR1 and CDR2 are SQVTM and ANQGSEA. CDR3 sequence (DNA): TGCAGCGTTGAAGGGGGCAAATTGAATGAGCAGTTCTTC. It yields the protein CSVEGGKLNEQFF.

The rearrangement uses TRBV5-1 and TRBJ1-1, with a possible D match to TRBD1 (5 bases). The CDR3 runs 15 residues. The germline V and J ends were trimmed by 0 bases and 0 bases, with 9 bases remaining between them. Germline V lookup: CDR1 SGHRS, CDR2 YFSETQ. CDR3: CASSLGAGLNTEAFF. The CDR3 DNA reads as TGCGCCAGCAGCTTGGGAGCAGGGCTGAACACTGAAGCTTTCTTT.

This chain connects TRBV7-8 to TRBJ2-7, with TRBD2 matching over 12 bases. Germline CDR1 is SGHVS and CDR2 is FQNEAQ. CDR3 length: 15 residues. Trimming cost V 1 base and J 9 bases; bases outside gene matches: 7. CDR3 region: CASSLEASGRAVQYF. CDR3 sequence (DNA): TGTGCCAGCAGCTTAGAGGCTAGCGGGAGGGCCGTGCAGTACTTC.

The rearrangement uses TRBV5-1 and TRBJ2-3; no clear D gene. This CDR3 contains 14 residues. Per germline, CDR1 SGHRS and CDR2 YFSETQ. V dropped 0 bases and J dropped 2 bases, with 7 bases sitting between them. The CDR3 loop reads CASSLVRFTDTQYF. DNA for the CDR3: TGCGCCAGCAGCTTGGTGAGATTCACAGATACGCAGTATTTT.

This CDR3 is CASSWTSGGNTGELFF. CDR3 coding DNA: TGCGCCAGCAGCTGGACTAGCGGGGGCAACACCGGGGAGCTGTTTTTT. The chain carries TRBV4-3 and TRBJ2-2; TRBD2 agrees at 13 bases. The J segment lost 2 bases and the V segment lost 5 bases, leaving 2 bases of the junction unmatched. Per germline, CDR1 LGHNA and CDR2 YSLEER. The CDR3 extends over 16 amino acids.

This chain joins TRBV11-3 and TRBJ2-1, with TRBD2 matching over 10 bases. The V gene end was trimmed by 5 bases and the J gene end by 9 bases; junction bases not matched to a gene: 10. This CDR3 has 15 amino acids. The germline V gene has CDR1 SGHNT and CDR2 YENEEA. The CDR3: CASSTAGGPGVEQFF. The CDR3 nucleotides read TGTGCCAGCAGCACAGCGGGAGGGCCGGGTGTTGAGCAGTTCTTC.

V and J are TRBV28 and TRBJ2-2; 8 bases are shared with TRBD1. CDR3 length equals 16 residues. The J segment lost 3 bases and the V segment lost 6 bases, leaving 9 bases of the junction unmatched. The germline gives CDR1 MDHEN, CDR2 SYDVKM. In nucleotides, the CDR3 is TGTGCCAGCAGCCCTCTGACAGGGGAAGACACCGGGGAGCTGTTTTTT. Amino acids: CASSPLTGEDTGELFF.

Details on this clone: The sample has other DNA sequences that encode this CDR3 too. CDR3 sequence reads: CASSLSYEQYF. The CDR3 DNA reads as TGTGCCAGCAGCTTGAGCTACGAGCAGTACTTC. The J gene is TRBJ2-7, the V gene TRBV7-2, with no clear D. The V gene lost 3 bases and the J gene lost 3 bases, with 3 bases spanning the gap. This CDR3 has 11 residues. Germline CDR1 and CDR2: SGHTA and FQGNSA. The variable domain in full, completed from reference TRBV7-2 and TRBJ2-7, reads GAGVSQSPSNKVTEKGKDVELRCDPISGHTALYWYRQSLGQGLEFLIYFQGNSAPDKSGLPSDRFSAERTGGSVSTLTIQRTQQEDSAVYLCASSLSYEQYFGPGTRLTVT.

V is TRBV7-2 and J is TRBJ1-1; no clear D. Between the trimmed V and J ends, which lost 1 base and 1 base, there was a span of 4 bases. The CDR3 length is 13 residues. CDR1 and CDR2 (germline): SGHTA, FQGNSA. CDR3 sequence reads: CASSLVRNTEAFF. CDR3 bases: TGTGCCAGCAGCTTAGTCAGGAACACTGAAGCTTTCTTT.

The rearrangement joins TRBV11-3 to TRBJ2-1; no clear D. The CDR3 covers 13 residues. V was shortened by 1 base and J by 9 bases, with 10 bases between the two germline ends. The germline CDR1 and CDR2 sequences are SGHNT and YENEEA. CDR3 protein: CASSLGSTSEQFF. The DNA of the CDR3 is TGTGCCAGCAGCTTAGGATCGACAAGTGAGCAGTTCTTC.

The rearrangement links TRBV27 to TRBJ2-2, with D tentatively TRBD2 (6 bases). V shed 9 bases and J shed 2 bases, with 13 bases lying between them. The CDR3 loop spans 14 amino acids. The germline CDR1 and CDR2 sequences are MNHEY and SMNVEV (reference sequence). CDR3 nucleotides: TGTGCCAGTCGCCGGGACTCTAACACCGGGGAGCTGTTTTTT. It codes for CASRRDSNTGELFF.

The chain links TRBV2 to TRBJ1-4, with TRBD1 as a possible D gene (6 bases). Germline V lookup: CDR1 SNHLY, CDR2 FYNNEI. V dropped 10 bases and J dropped 7 bases, with 22 bases sitting between them. The CDR3 sequence is 15 residues long. The CDR3 DNA reads TGTGCCACCGGGAGGGGTGGGGGCGCGGGTGAAAAACTGTTTTTT. It is translated as CATGRGGGAGEKLFF.

This rearrangement joins TRBV28 to TRBJ2-7; no definite D call. Germline V gives CDR1 MDHEN, CDR2 SYDVKM. V dropped 2 bases and J dropped 3 bases, with 17 bases sitting between them. This CDR3 has 16 residues. The CDR3 protein is CASSLGMAGNGYEQYF. CDR3 nucleotide sequence: TGTGCCAGCAGTTTAGGTATGGCAGGCAATGGCTACGAGCAGTACTTC. The full variable domain, in which reference TRBV28 and TRBJ2-7 provide the parts outside the CDR3, is DVKVTQSSRYLVKRTGEKVFLECVQDMDHENMFWYRQDPGLGLRLIYFSYDVKMKEKGDIPEGYSVSREKKERFSLILESASTNQTSMYLCASSLGMAGNGYEQYFGPGTRLTVT.

The V and J genes are TRBV18 and TRBJ2-7; 7 bases are a match to TRBD1. CDR1 is KGHSH and CDR2 is LQKENI in the germline V gene. This CDR3 contains 14 residues. Trimming took 3 bases from V and 1 from J; bases not matched to a gene: 3. In DNA, the CDR3 is TGTGCCAGCTCACCCGACAGGGCTTCCTACGAGCAGTACTTC. Protein product: CASSPDRASYEQYF.

The rearrangement links TRBV7-9 to TRBJ2-3; a weak D match, TRBD1 (6 bases). The CDR3 has 15 amino acids. Germline CDR1 reads SEHNR; CDR2 reads FQNEAQ (reference sequence). V was clipped by 7 bases and J by 0 bases, with 14 bases between them. The CDR3 sequence is CASTQGTTSTDTQYF. The CDR3 coding sequence is TGTGCCAGCACCCAAGGGACAACTAGCACAGATACGCAGTATTTT.

The V call is TRBV5-1, the J call TRBJ1-1; tentative D call: TRBD1 (5 bases). Looked up from germline, CDR1 is SGHRS and CDR2 is YFSETQ. Trimming left V 0 bases short and J 5 bases short, with 14 bases between. The CDR3 extends over 15 amino acids. The CDR3 DNA reads TGCGCCAGCAGCTTGGATCCAGGGAGGAGAACTGAAGCTTTCTTT. As protein: CASSLDPGRRTEAFF.

The CDR3 nucleotides are TGTGCCAGCAGCCAAGAGGGCAACCTTATCACAGATACGCAGTATTTT. Its translation: CASSQEGNLITDTQYF. This chain links TRBV14 with TRBJ2-3; no definite D call. The CDR3 loop spans 16 amino acids. V lost 0 bases, J lost 2 bases, and 12 bases lay in between. CDR1 and CDR2 (germline): SGHDN, FVKESK.

The chain is built from TRBV18 and TRBJ2-1, with D maybe TRBD2 (6 bases). Germline V gene sequence: CDR1 KGHSH, CDR2 LQKENI. The CDR3 consists of 14 residues. V lost 4 bases to trimming and J lost 3 bases, with 10 bases between them. This CDR3 is CASSLGGDYNEQFF. As DNA, the CDR3 is TGTGCCAGCTCACTAGGAGGGGACTACAATGAGCAGTTCTTC.

This chain links TRBV4-1 with TRBJ1-2, with unresolved D. The CDR3 sequence is 14 residues long. Trimming took 4 bases from V and 2 from J, leaving 11 bases between them. The V gene's germline CDR1 is MGHRA and CDR2 YSYEKL. The DNA for the CDR3 is TGCGCCAGCAGCCCTCGGACGGGGAACTATGGCTACACCTTC. This translates into CASSPRTGNYGYTF.

The chain combines TRBV2 with TRBJ2-2; 8 bases align to TRBD1. CDR1 is SNHLY and CDR2 is FYNNEI in the germline V gene. This CDR3 has 15 residues. Trimming at V came to 6 bases and at J to 7 bases, leaving 10 bases not matched to a gene. CDR3 sequence (DNA): TGTGCCAGCAGCCGTGCCAGGGGGCGCGTCGGGGAGCTGTTTTTT. It yields the protein CASSRARGRVGELFF.

The chain employs TRBV30 and TRBJ2-7; 7 bases agree with TRBD1. Germline V gives CDR1 GTSNPN, CDR2 SVGIG (reference sequence). The CDR3 covers 11 residues. The junction had 0 bases not matched to a gene; V was cut back by 5 bases and J by 2 bases. The CDR3 reads CAWGTAYEQYF. The CDR3 DNA reads as TGTGCCTGGGGGACAGCCTACGAGCAGTACTTC.

This sequence joins TRBV5-6 and TRBJ2-7, with 8 bases lining up with TRBD1. V was pared by 5 bases and J by 6 bases, with 10 bases of the junction left unmatched. This CDR3 contains 14 residues. Germline lookup yields CDR1 SGHDT and CDR2 YYEEEE. The CDR3 reads CASSPPWTGSEQYF. The CDR3 DNA reads TGTGCCAGCAGTCCCCCGTGGACAGGGTCCGAGCAGTACTTC.

The chain joins TRBV28 to TRBJ2-1; D might be TRBD1 (6 bases). Germline V gene lookup returns CDR1 MDHEN and CDR2 SYDVKM. Trimming cost V 3 bases and J 10 bases, with 25 bases left between them. CDR3 length: 17 amino acids. The CDR3 loop reads CASSFRGWGQWQWEQFF. In DNA form, the CDR3 reads TGTGCCAGCAGTTTTAGGGGGTGGGGGCAATGGCAATGGGAGCAGTTCTTC.

The V and J genes are TRBV5-1 and TRBJ1-3, with D unresolved. Germline V gene data show CDR1 as SGHRS and CDR2 as YFSETQ. The CDR3 has 17 residues. Trimming pared 0 bases from V and 0 bases from J, leaving 13 bases between. The CDR3 coding sequence is TGCGCCAGCAGCTTGGGCGGCAGTGTCGTCTCTGGAAACACCATATATTTT. This encodes CASSLGGSVVSGNTIYF.

The chain employs TRBV9 and TRBJ2-1; D perhaps matches TRBD2 (5 bases). The ends were cut back, 2 bases at V and 7 bases at J, with 7 bases in the middle. The length of the CDR3 is 12 residues. CDR1 SGDLS and CDR2 YYNGEE come from the germline V gene. The CDR3 here is CASSVRENEQFF. As DNA, the CDR3 is TGTGCCAGCAGCGTGAGGGAAAATGAGCAGTTCTTC.